This T cell receptor beta chain was obtained from a study of CXCR3-negative and CXCR3-positive naive CD8 T cells. General study findings and limits: Hydrophobicity was higher for TRB CDR3s found in CXCR3-positive naive cells than in CXCR3-negative naive cells.

UMI-tagged TRB cDNA libraries were built via 5' RACE. TCRdb reanalyzed the 5' RACE reads and collapses them to one entry per CDR3 protein, without DNA. This sample's clone table lists about 130,000 distinct CDR3 sequences. Notes on this clonotype: Its antigen remains unidentified.

Roughly 300,000 cells per CD8+ T cell subset were flow-sorted in triplicate. The CDR3 contains 12 residues. Germline CDR1 and CDR2: SQVTM and ANQGSEA. The genes are TRBV29-1 and TRBJ2-3; checking the TCRdb D call of TRBD1 is not possible without DNA. This clonotype originated in a human donor in good health. Some clones in this sample may be carry-over from other donors' samples. The sequenced sample consisted of naive CXCR3- CD8+ T cells from blood. Specified subset: CD45RO-CCR7+CD27+CD95- naive CD8+ T cells lacking CXCR3 (TNR3-). CDR3 region: CSGGIGPDTQYF.